Sequencing of this T cell receptor beta chain was carried out in a study of shared clonotypes between healthy human individuals. Genomic DNA of every subset was divided equally among multiple immunoSEQ plates. TCRdb's copy holds only in-frame clones and misses some; the assay was immunoSEQ multiplex PCR. Here the sample spans roughly 2 million clones, roughly 95% being singletons. The sequence derives from a man aged 18 to 30 in good health. Sequenced input: naive CD4+ T cells sorted from blood. Subset given: CD45RA+ positively selected.

CDR3 bases: TGTGCCAGCAGTCGGACAGGGACGAATGAGCAGTTCTTC. Residues: CASSRTGTNEQFF. V gene TRBV6-1 combines with J gene TRBJ2-1, with 8 bases identical to TRBD1. V shed 5 bases, J shed 7 bases, and the junction held 4 bases outside the gene matches. Per the germline V gene, CDR1 is MNHNS and CDR2 is SASEGT. The CDR3 loop spans 13 amino acids.